The subject of this entry is one T cell receptor beta chain. Its antigen is unknown. This sample was taken from a study of chemoradiotherapy in HPV16-positive cancers. Study-level points and caveats: Non-HPV-specific T cells did not expand in tumors during treatment, whereas candidate HPV-specific clones and E7-related motifs did.

The repertoire was sequenced with immunoSEQ multiplex PCR; TCRdb's copy has only in-frame clones and lacks some. The data contain about 34,000 clones, about 90% of them singletons. The V gene lost 6 bases and the J gene lost 1 base, with 18 bases spanning the gap. The CDR3 is 16 residues long. CDR1 is LNHDA, CDR2 SQIVND, per germline (reference sequence). This specimen was blood, taken from a patient who underwent chemoradiotherapy. This rearrangement joins TRBV19 to TRBJ1-1; maybe TRBD1 (6 bases). The receptor's source is a human donor with HPV-associated anogenital cancer. The CDR3 spells CASRIFGMGQNTEAFF. As DNA, the CDR3 is TGTGCCAGTAGGATCTTTGGTATGGGACAGAACACTGAAGCTTTCTTT. The whole variable domain, remainder taken from reference TRBV19 and TRBJ1-1, is DGGITQSPKYLFRKEGQNVTLSCEQNLNHDAMYWYRQDPGQGLRLIYYSQIVNDFQKGDIAEGYSVSREKKESFPLTVTSAQKNPTAFYLCASRIFGMGQNTEAFFGQGTRLTVV.